The clone carrying this T cell receptor (beta chain) was counted at least ten times. What it binds is unknown. TCR beta cDNA libraries included unique molecular identifiers. From the PCR reads, TCRdb called clonotypes with MiXCR, one entry per CDR3 protein. This repertoire shows just over 250,000 distinct CDR3 sequences, 30% to 45% found once; its top ten account for 4% to 6%. Between the trimmed V and J ends, which lost 5 bases and 2 bases, there was a span of 7 bases. This CDR3 comprises 12 residues. Germline-derived CDR1 and CDR2 are MNHNS and SASEGT. The source of the sample is a study of post-analysis software for immune sequencing data. Study-wide points: Controls had significantly higher normalized Chao1 diversity than multiple sclerosis patients. Four or five TRBV segments, TRBV5-6, TRBV5-1 and TRBV20-1 among them, were found more frequent in patients than controls.

The TCR sequence derives from a girl between 5 and 17 years old with multiple sclerosis. The chain has TRBV6-1 and TRBJ2-7; no clear D gene. Sequencing input: blood. The CDR3 DNA follows: TGTGCCAGCAGTTTCCGGGCCTACGAGCAGTACTTC. Translating gives CASSFRAYEQYF.